The rows below give T cell receptor beta chains drawn from one sample of a study of blood T cell repertoires in COVID-19. Assay: immunoSEQ multiplex PCR; the TCRdb copy retains only in-frame clones and omits some. Of tens of thousands of clones listed, 88% are singletons. The specimen sequenced was peripheral blood. The receptors stem from a woman of 80 years or more with acute or convalescent COVID-19. Both conserved end residues are part of each CDR3. A D gene is named only where the DNA matches it firmly. A clone size is listed for some rows: how often the clone was seen (once, few, many), or a class if it is expanded.

j_call | d_call | v_call | clone_size | cdr3_aa | cdr3_nt
TRBJ2-3 | TRBD2 | TRBV19 | - | CASSNKLATSTDTQYF | TGTGCCAGTAGCAATAAACTAGCGACTAGCACAGATACGCAGTATTTT
TRBJ1-1 | - | TRBV19 | - | CASSIRGTEAFF | TGTGCCAGTAGTATCCGAGGGACTGAAGCTTTCTTT
TRBJ2-1 | TRBD1 | TRBV10-1 | - | CASSDRTGSYNEQFF | TGCGCCAGCAGTGACCGGACAGGCTCCTACAATGAGCAGTTCTTC
TRBJ2-3 | - | TRBV18 | - | CASSPLAHTDTQYF | TGTGCCAGCTCACCATTGGCACACACAGATACGCAGTATTTT
TRBJ2-3 | TRBD2 | TRBV5-6 | - | CASSLGLAGVDTQYF | TGTGCCAGCAGCTTGGGACTAGCGGGAGTAGATACGCAGTATTTT
TRBJ2-1 | - | TRBV5-1 | - | CASSYSGTTYNEQFF | TGCGCCAGCAGCTACAGCGGTACAACCTACAATGAGCAGTTCTTC
TRBJ2-1 | TRBD2 | TRBV11-3 | - | CASSPESGTYNEQFF | TGTGCCAGCAGCCCAGAGAGCGGGACCTACAATGAGCAGTTCTTC
TRBJ1-3 | - | TRBV6-5 | once | CASTPQGTSGNTIYF | TGTGCCAGCACCCCACAGGGAACCTCTGGAAACACCATATATTTT
TRBJ1-4 | - | TRBV28 | - | CASRPGISNEKLFF | TGTGCCAGCAGGCCGGGAATCTCAAATGAAAAACTGTTTTTT
TRBJ2-1 | - | TRBV7-2 | - | CASSPGGFRSHEQFF | TGTGCCAGCAGCCCTGGGGGGTTCCGAAGCCATGAGCAGTTCTTC
TRBJ2-1 | TRBD2 | TRBV5-1 | - | CASSLGSLAGDREQFF | TGCGCCAGCAGCTTGGGGTCCCTAGCGGGGGACCGTGAGCAGTTCTTC
TRBJ2-2 | - | TRBV30 | - | CAWSVRAGVNTGELFF | TGTGCCTGGAGTGTACGGGCAGGGGTGAACACCGGGGAGCTGTTTTTT
TRBJ1-2 | - | TRBV20-1 | - | CSARRGYTF | TGCAGTGCTAGACGTGGCTACACCTTC
TRBJ1-2 | - | TRBV19 | - | CASSINREQYYGYTF | TGTGCCAGTAGTATCAACAGGGAACAGTACTATGGCTACACCTTC
TRBJ1-5 | TRBD1 | TRBV7-2 | - | CASSINRGNQPQHF | TGTGCCAGCAGCATAAACAGGGGGAATCAGCCCCAGCATTTT
TRBJ2-5 | - | TRBV5-4 | - | CASTTWGVETQYF | TGTGCCAGCACCACCTGGGGCGTTGAGACCCAGTACTTC
TRBJ2-3 | TRBD1 | TRBV2 | - | CASSRDRGPTDTQYF | TGTGCCAGCAGCAGAGACAGGGGGCCCACAGATACGCAGTATTTT
TRBJ1-5 | TRBD1 | TRBV19 | - | CASSTKTGWNQPQHF | TGTGCCAGTAGTACGAAGACAGGGTGGAATCAGCCCCAGCATTTT
TRBJ2-5 | - | TRBV7-6 | - | CASSLGGGVWRETQYF | TGTGCCAGCAGCTTAGGTGGAGGGGTTTGGAGAGAGACCCAGTACTTC
TRBJ1-1 | - | TRBV5-5 | - | CASSLETGSWGTEAFF | TGTGCCAGCAGTCTTGAAACAGGGTCTTGGGGCACTGAAGCTTTCTTT
TRBJ1-3 | - | TRBV5-1 | once | CASSLAQGLNTIYF | TGCGCCAGCAGCTTGGCCCAGGGGTTAAACACCATATATTTT
TRBJ2-2 | - | TRBV4-2 | - | CASSQLLGTRNTGELFF | TGTGCCAGCAGCCAACTTCTAGGAACGCGGAACACCGGGGAGCTGTTTTTT
TRBJ1-6 | - | TRBV9 | - | CASSVLSSSYNSPLHF | TGTGCCAGCAGCGTATTATCGAGCTCCTATAATTCACCCCTCCACTTT
TRBJ2-1 | TRBD2 | TRBV12-5 | - | CASGLGLAGTLLDEQFF | TGTGCTAGTGGTTTGGGACTAGCGGGAACCTTGTTGGATGAGCAGTTCTTC
TRBJ2-5 | - | TRBV2 | - | CASHRGSETQYF | TGTGCCAGCCACCGCGGGTCGGAGACCCAGTACTTC
TRBJ2-7 | TRBD1 | TRBV27 | once | CASSWDSSYEQYF | TGTGCCAGCAGTTGGGACAGTTCCTACGAGCAGTACTTC
TRBJ1-1 | - | TRBV7-3 | - | CASSLDGALNTEAFF | TGTGCCAGCAGCTTAGATGGGGCTTTGAACACTGAAGCTTTCTTT
TRBJ1-5 | TRBD1 | TRBV2 | few | CASSGGQNQPQHF | TGTGCCAGCAGTGGGGGACAGAATCAGCCCCAGCATTTT
TRBJ1-2 | - | TRBV19 | - | CASSTTINYGYTF | TGTGCCAGTAGCACGACTATAAACTATGGCTACACCTTC
TRBJ2-2 | - | TRBV19 | once | CASSNSGRAGYGELFF | TGTGCCAGTAGTAATTCCGGCAGGGCCGGTTATGGGGAGCTGTTTTTT
TRBJ1-2 | - | TRBV21-1 | - | CASSKKKRDSKYGYTF | TGTGCCAGCAGCAAAAAGAAACGGGACAGCAAATATGGCTACACCTTC
TRBJ2-7 | TRBD1 | TRBV7-8 | - | CASSFLAGQGAREQYF | TGTGCCAGCAGCTTTTTAGCGGGACAGGGGGCGCGCGAGCAGTACTTC
TRBJ1-1 | TRBD1 | TRBV6-5 | - | CASSLSGTGSPEAFF | TGTGCCAGCAGCTTATCGGGGACAGGGTCGCCTGAAGCTTTCTTT
TRBJ1-2 | - | TRBV5-3 | - | CARSLQNGYTF | TGTGCCAGAAGCTTGCAGAATGGCTACACCTTC
TRBJ2-1 | TRBD2 | TRBV7-9 | - | CASSATGTSGPRDEQFF | TGTGCCAGCAGCGCCACCGGGACTAGCGGGCCAAGGGATGAGCAGTTCTTC
TRBJ2-5 | - | TRBV2 | - | CASRRQGQETQYF | TGTGCCAGCAGGCGCCAGGGGCAAGAGACCCAGTACTTC
TRBJ2-1 | - | TRBV7-3 | - | CASSSSSYNEQFF | TGTGCCAGCAGCTCCTCTAGCTACAATGAGCAGTTCTTC
TRBJ2-1 | TRBD1 | TRBV27 | - | CASRTTYRGNEQFF | TGTGCCAGCAGAACCACCTACAGGGGCAATGAGCAGTTCTTC
TRBJ1-5 | TRBD1 | TRBV4-2 | - | CASSPTGGGQPQHF | TGTGCCAGCAGCCCAACAGGGGGAGGGCAGCCCCAGCATTTT
TRBJ1-6 | - | TRBV30 | - | CAWSSRAGNSPLHF | TGTGCCTGGAGTAGCCGAGCGGGGAATTCACCCCTCCACTTT
TRBJ2-7 | TRBD2 | TRBV3-1/TRBV3-2 | few | CASSQGLAGAREQYF | TGTGCCAGCAGCCAAGGACTAGCGGGAGCTCGGGAGCAGTACTTC
TRBJ2-2 | TRBD1 | TRBV14 | - | CASSQWTGTITGELFF | TGTGCCAGCAGCCAATGGACAGGGACGATCACCGGGGAGCTGTTTTTT
TRBJ1-5 | - | TRBV27 | - | CASRPGQTNQPQHF | TGTGCCAGCAGGCCTGGACAGACCAATCAGCCCCAGCATTTT
TRBJ2-2 | - | TRBV29-1 | - | CSVDTGSGELFF | TGCAGCGTTGATACAGGGTCCGGGGAGCTGTTTTTT
TRBJ1-1 | - | TRBV11-3 | once | CASIPMDGPGNTEAFF | TGTGCCAGCATCCCAATGGATGGCCCGGGGAACACTGAAGCTTTCTTT
TRBJ1-6 | - | TRBV3-1/TRBV3-2 | - | CASSPSFGGNNSPLHF | TGTGCCAGCAGCCCCTCATTCGGAGGTAACAATTCACCCCTCCACTTT
TRBJ1-6 | - | TRBV7-9 | medium-sized | CASSPGRGRWTYNSPLHF | TGTGCCAGCAGCCCAGGCAGGGGCCGTTGGACCTATAATTCACCCCTCCACTTT
TRBJ2-1 | - | TRBV15 | - | CATTSTGREQFF | TGTGCCACCACCTCAACAGGGCGTGAGCAGTTCTTC
TRBJ1-2 | TRBD1 | TRBV5-5 | - | CASFGQGAYTNYGYTF | TGTGCCAGCTTCGGACAGGGGGCCTACACTAACTATGGCTACACCTTC
TRBJ2-3 | TRBD2 | TRBV7-2 | - | CASSFTSGTDTQYF | TGTGCCAGCAGCTTTACTAGCGGCACAGATACGCAGTATTTT
TRBJ1-1 | - | TRBV21-1 | - | CASSKVLDRGGTEAFF | TGTGCCAGCAGCAAAGTACTTGACAGGGGGGGGACTGAAGCTTTCTTT